One sample yielded the 20 T cell receptor beta chains listed below, sequenced in a study of shared clonotypes between healthy human individuals. The repertoire was sequenced with immunoSEQ multiplex PCR; TCRdb's copy has only in-frame clones and lacks some. The sample holds almost 700,000 clones; 92% are singletons and the top ten take roughly 24%. CD45RO-negative, CCR7-selected cells formed the naive CD8 fraction, which excluded terminally differentiated effector memory CD45RA+ cells. Sequencing was carried out using naive CD8+ T cells sorted from blood. The origin of the receptors is a man aged 30 to 45 in good health.

The chain recombines TRBV4-1 with TRBJ2-3, with TRBD1 matching over 12 bases. Germline loops: CDR1 MGHRA, CDR2 YSYEKL. CDR3 length: 19 residues. The V and J ends lost 0 bases and 0 bases, in that order; junction bases with no gene match: 7. The CDR3 loop reads CASSQEPGQGAPSTDTQYF. The CDR3 bases are TGCGCCAGCAGCCAAGAACCGGGACAGGGGGCCCCTAGCACAGATACGCAGTATTTT.

This clone was seen more than once but under ten times. The chain combines TRBV11-2 with TRBJ2-7; D may be TRBD2 (5 bases). V was cut by 5 bases and J by 7 bases, with 18 bases left in between. Germline-derived CDR1 and CDR2 are SGHAT and FQNNGV. The CDR3 spans 14 residues. This chain's CDR3 is CASSIGYGVWEQYF. Written as DNA, the CDR3 is TGTGCCAGCAGCATAGGGTACGGGGTGTGGGAGCAGTACTTC.

V is TRBV6-4 and J is TRBJ2-7; the match to TRBD2 covers 10 bases. The CDR3 contains 17 residues. V lost 6 bases, J lost 2 bases, and 13 bases stayed unmatched. From germline, CDR1 is MRHNA and CDR2 SNTAGT. CDR3 loop: CASSLTGLARRPYEQYF. CDR3 bases: TGTGCCAGCAGCCTTACGGGACTAGCGAGACGCCCCTACGAGCAGTACTTC.

V and J are TRBV7-9 and TRBJ1-5; D not certain. V gave up 4 bases and J gave up 1 base, with 8 bases separating them. CDR1 and CDR2 (germline): SEHNR, FQNEAQ (reference sequence). The CDR3 spans 14 residues. The CDR3 nucleotides are TGTGCCAGCAGCTCGTCGGACAGCAATCAGCCCCAGCATTTT. This gives the protein CASSSSDSNQPQHF.

The chain combines TRBV7-9 with TRBJ2-7, with D uncertain. This CDR3 has 13 amino acids. Looked up from germline, CDR1 is SEHNR and CDR2 is FQNEAQ (reference sequence). Trimming removed 5 bases at V and 4 bases at J, with 12 bases between. The DNA of the CDR3 is TGTGCCAGCAGCCCTACCCTCCTTTACGAGCAGTACTTC. Its protein product is CASSPTLLYEQYF. The variable domain in full, completed from reference TRBV7-9 and TRBJ2-7, reads DTGVSQNPRHKITKRGQNVTFRCDPISEHNRLYWYRQTLGQGPEFLTYFQNEAQLEKSRLLSDRFSAERPKGSFSTLEIQRTEQGDSAMYLCASSPTLLYEQYFGPGTRLTVT.

The V call is TRBV10-1, the J call TRBJ1-1; D uncertain. The ends were cut back, 0 bases at V and 7 bases at J, with 12 bases in the middle. CDR1 is WNHNN and CDR2 is SYGVQD in the germline V gene (reference sequence). CDR3 length: 14 residues. The CDR3 bases are TGCGCCAGCAGTGAGTCGTTCACAGCGGATGAAGCTTTCTTT. This sequence encodes CASSESFTADEAFF.

This clone was detected only once. The chain combines TRBV11-2 with TRBJ2-5, with 7 nucleotides matching TRBD1. The J segment lost 3 bases and the V segment lost 5 bases, leaving 9 bases of the junction unmatched. The CDR3 totals 15 residues. From germline, CDR1 is SGHAT and CDR2 FQNNGV. CDR3 in amino acids: CASSDRVGVEETQYF. The CDR3 nucleotides read TGTGCCAGCAGCGACAGGGTTGGCGTGGAAGAGACCCAGTACTTC.

The genes are TRBV2 and TRBJ2-5; weak D call: TRBD2 (6 bases). Trimming took 2 bases from V and 2 from J, leaving 15 bases between them. The CDR3 contains 16 residues. The V gene's germline CDR1 is SNHLY and CDR2 FYNNEI. The CDR3 region has the DNA TGTGCCAGCAGTGAATTCGCGGGACGCAGTCAAGAGACCCAGTACTTC. This translates into CASSEFAGRSQETQYF.

The chain employs TRBV9 and TRBJ2-7; 7 bases fit TRBD2. The CDR3 consists of 15 residues. The germline gives CDR1 SGDLS, CDR2 YYNGEE. The trim removed 4 bases at V and 3 bases at J, leaving 10 bases unmatched. The CDR3 sequence is CASSPEGGPGYEQYF. Here the CDR3 DNA reads TGTGCCAGCAGCCCAGAGGGAGGGCCAGGCTACGAGCAGTACTTC.

The genes are TRBV7-9 and TRBJ1-5; D may be TRBD1 (6 bases). CDR3 length equals 15 residues. V was shortened by 3 bases and J by 4 bases, with 13 bases between the two germline ends. The germline V gene encodes CDR1 SEHNR and CDR2 FQNEAQ (reference sequence). CDR3 region: CASSFSAGANQPQHF. In DNA, the CDR3 is TGTGCCAGCAGCTTTTCGGCAGGGGCGAATCAGCCCCAGCATTTT.

The chain recombines TRBV5-1 with TRBJ1-4; tentatively, D is TRBD1 (5 bases). Trimming took off 2 bases at V and 7 bases at J, with 12 bases between the two ends. The germline gives CDR1 SGHRS, CDR2 YFSETQ. The CDR3 sequence is 14 residues long. CDR3 residues: CASSFLGRGEKLFF. In DNA form, the CDR3 reads TGCGCCAGCAGCTTTCTCGGGAGGGGTGAAAAACTGTTTTTT.

The rearrangement joins TRBV5-1 to TRBJ2-2; 7 bases are shared with TRBD1. Germline CDR1 SGHRS, CDR2 YFSETQ. J was trimmed by 0 bases and V by 2 bases; bases with no gene match: 7. This CDR3 has 17 amino acids. CDR3 in DNA: TGCGCCAGCAGCTTAACCCCGGGACAGTCGAACACCGGGGAGCTGTTTTTT. Protein product: CASSLTPGQSNTGELFF. The complete variable domain, with remaining parts taken from reference TRBV5-1 and TRBJ2-2, reads KAGVTQTPRYLIKTRGQQVTLSCSPISGHRSVSWYQQTPGQGLQFLFEYFSETQRNKGNFPGRFSGRQFSNSRSEMNVSTLELGDSALYLCASSLTPGQSNTGELFFGEGSRLTVL.

This sequence joins TRBV15 and TRBJ1-2; TRBD1 is a possible D gene (6 bases). Germline CDR1 is LNHNV and CDR2 is YYDKDF (reference sequence). This CDR3 is built from 12 residues. Between the trimmed V and J ends, which lost 8 bases and 5 bases, there was a span of 12 bases. For the CDR3, the DNA is TGTGCCACCGAGGACAGCAATTATGGCTACACCTTC. Its protein product is CATEDSNYGYTF.

This clone was detected ten times or more. V is TRBV6-5 and J is TRBJ2-7; D assignment may be TRBD1 or TRBD2 (5 bases each). V dropped 4 bases and J dropped 3 bases, with 10 bases sitting between them. Germline V gene sequence: CDR1 MNHEY, CDR2 SVGAGI. The CDR3 runs 13 residues. The CDR3 DNA reads TGTGCCAGCAGTTCCGGGGCCTACTACGAGCAGTACTTC. This translates into CASSSGAYYEQYF.

The rearrangement links TRBV27 to TRBJ2-1; 7 bases agree with TRBD2. Germline lookup yields CDR1 MNHEY and CDR2 SMNVEV (reference sequence). The CDR3 spans 18 residues. The V segment lost 0 bases and the J segment 0 bases; nucleotides outside the gene matches: 8. CDR3 coding DNA: TGTGCCAGCAGTTTATCTTCTAGTGGCGGGAGCTCCTACAATGAGCAGTTCTTC. The encoded protein is CASSLSSSGGSSYNEQFF.

To note about this clone: Additional DNA sequences in this sample encode the identical CDR3. This rearrangement joins TRBV7-9 to TRBJ2-3; D is ambiguous. V was pared by 1 base and J by 2 bases, with 4 bases between. CDR3 length: 13 amino acids. Germline V gene sequence: CDR1 SEHNR, CDR2 FQNEAQ (reference sequence). The CDR3 sequence: CASSLVDTDTQYF. The DNA for the CDR3 is TGTGCCAGCAGCTTAGTAGACACAGATACGCAGTATTTT.

The chain uses TRBV7-6 and TRBJ2-3; D uncertain. Germline V CDR1 and CDR2: SGHVS, FNYEAQ. The V end lost 5 bases, the J end lost 2 bases, and 17 bases lay between the germline ends. This CDR3 contains 16 residues. The CDR3 sequence is CASSPSVTAATDTQYF. CDR3 nucleotides: TGTGCCAGCAGCCCTTCGGTCACAGCAGCCACAGATACGCAGTATTTT.

This chain joins TRBV6-5 and TRBJ1-1; D remains ambiguous. The V end was cut by 2 bases, the J end by 4 bases, with 11 bases between. The CDR3 spans 14 residues. The germline CDR1 and CDR2 sequences are MNHEY and SVGAGI. Here the CDR3 reads CASSYLEEGTEAFF. In nucleotides, the CDR3 is TGTGCCAGCAGTTACCTTGAGGAGGGCACTGAAGCTTTCTTT.

Note on this clone: The identical CDR3 is also encoded by other nucleotide sequences in the sample. This rearrangement joins TRBV4-3 to TRBJ2-4, with D possibly TRBD1 on 6 matching bases. The CDR3 consists of 15 residues. Germline CDR1 reads LGHNA; CDR2 reads YSLEER. The V gene lost 3 bases and the J gene lost 1 base, with 10 bases spanning the gap. CDR3 sequence reads: CASSQGTGAKNIQYF. The CDR3 DNA follows: TGCGCCAGCAGCCAGGGTACAGGGGCCAAAAACATTCAGTACTTC.

This CDR3 reads CASSLGLTQYF. The DNA for the CDR3 is TGTGCCAGCAGCTTAGGCCTAACGCAGTATTTT. V and J are TRBV5-5 and TRBJ2-3; the D is unclear. CDR1 is SGHKS, CDR2 YYEKEE, per germline (reference sequence). Trimming left V 2 bases short and J 9 bases short, with 7 bases between. The CDR3 extends over 11 amino acids.